This T cell receptor (beta chain) comes out of a study of blood T cell repertoires in COVID-19. Study overall: T cells, B-cell-depleted T cells, or PBMCs supplied cDNA or gDNA.

This CDR3 is built from 14 residues. Some clones are missing from TCRdb's copy, which holds only in-frame ones; the method was immunoSEQ multiplex PCR. The sample carries nearly 350,000 clones, about 88% recorded once. Recruits, aged 18 to 89 years, lived in roughly 22 US areas. Allocation to cohorts depended on clinical history reported by the participants. The chain carries TRBV21-1 and TRBJ1-1; TRBD1, the table's D call, was not compared with the DNA. TRBV21-1 is designated a pseudogene. The sample consisted of PBMCs or T cells enriched from blood (not recorded which). This sequence originates from a woman in her thirties who had recovered from COVID-19. The CDR3 loop is CASSTGTINTEAFF. CDR3 nucleotide sequence: TGTGCCAGCAGCACGGGGACAATCAACACTGAAGCTTTCTTT.